A selection of T cell receptor beta chains follows, all from one sample in a study of T cells after yellow fever vaccination. Via MiXCR, TCRdb re-called the 5' RACE reads, giving one row per CDR3 protein. In the table there are about 630,000 distinct CDR3 sequences, approximately 13% of which are singletons. The sample here was PBMCs, taken on the day of the yellow fever booster vaccination. The receptors were sampled from a man between 25 and 39 years old who received the YFV17D yellow fever vaccine. The CDR3 runs from the conserved cysteine through the conserved F or W. A D gene is named only where the DNA matches it firmly.

J,D,V,CDR3
TRBJ2-7,.,TRBV10-3,CAISVGSLHEQYF
TRBJ2-5,.,TRBV6-5,CASSYSSPWETQYF
TRBJ2-1,.,TRBV5-1,CASSLEALITYNEQFF
TRBJ2-5,.,TRBV5-1,CASSLDGDTQETQYF
TRBJ2-5,TRBD2,TRBV12-3/TRBV12-4,CASSPTGTSGKETQYF
TRBJ2-1,.,TRBV7-2,CASSLFGSSNEQFF
TRBJ2-5,.,TRBV28,CASSFPGIGETQYF
TRBJ2-1,TRBD2,TRBV29-1,CSVGGGSSYNEQFF
TRBJ2-2,TRBD1,TRBV7-3,CASSTSGGNTGELFF
TRBJ2-7,.,TRBV5-1,CASSGSGASYEQYF
TRBJ2-5,.,TRBV7-3,CASSLTYGASGETQYF
TRBJ1-5,.,TRBV12-3/TRBV12-4,CASSLAQNNQPQHF
TRBJ1-2,TRBD1,TRBV16,CASSRQVGQDYGYTF
TRBJ1-1,.,TRBV28,CATHYTTGRATEAFF
TRBJ2-3,TRBD2,TRBV5-1,CASSLYGLAGAQSTQYF
TRBJ1-4,.,TRBV3-1,CASSQLKGAGRKLFF
TRBJ2-5,.,TRBV28,CASRDRLGKETQYF
TRBJ1-2,TRBD1,TRBV29-1,CSVRAAGQYGYTF
TRBJ2-3,.,TRBV4-2,CASSPPGTPPGDTQYF
TRBJ2-2,TRBD2,TRBV20-1,CSASSGTSGTSRTGELFF
TRBJ1-2,.,TRBV4-3,CASSQESPPANYGYTF
TRBJ2-5,.,TRBV5-4,CASSFRGGQETQYF
TRBJ2-7,.,TRBV12-3/TRBV12-4,CASRRTGSSGQYF
TRBJ2-5,TRBD2,TRBV7-2,CASSFDRTSGRGAQYF
TRBJ2-2,.,TRBV20-1,CSARRRGQTNTGELFF
TRBJ2-7,.,TRBV7-9,CASSHRDGLYEQYF
TRBJ1-2,TRBD1,TRBV5-1,CASSRGQAAGYTF
TRBJ2-1,.,TRBV6-5,CASSYLLAPSLQFF
TRBJ1-2,.,TRBV12-3/TRBV12-4,CASSPTDYYGYTF
TRBJ2-1,TRBD2,TRBV6-5,CASSYSSSGRPNEQFF
TRBJ2-1,TRBD2,TRBV9,CASSVVERGWDEQFF
TRBJ1-2,.,TRBV20-1,CSARAGSLAGYTF
TRBJ1-3,.,TRBV6-1,CASSRPRVGGNTIYF
TRBJ2-1,.,TRBV18,CASSPPRGTYNEQFF
TRBJ2-7,.,TRBV12-3/TRBV12-4,CASSPSDQSYEQYF
TRBJ2-7,.,TRBV4-2,CASSQDPGPGYEQYF
TRBJ2-1,.,TRBV19,CASSIYGRSSYNEQFF
TRBJ2-7,.,TRBV19,CASSSGGASYEQYF